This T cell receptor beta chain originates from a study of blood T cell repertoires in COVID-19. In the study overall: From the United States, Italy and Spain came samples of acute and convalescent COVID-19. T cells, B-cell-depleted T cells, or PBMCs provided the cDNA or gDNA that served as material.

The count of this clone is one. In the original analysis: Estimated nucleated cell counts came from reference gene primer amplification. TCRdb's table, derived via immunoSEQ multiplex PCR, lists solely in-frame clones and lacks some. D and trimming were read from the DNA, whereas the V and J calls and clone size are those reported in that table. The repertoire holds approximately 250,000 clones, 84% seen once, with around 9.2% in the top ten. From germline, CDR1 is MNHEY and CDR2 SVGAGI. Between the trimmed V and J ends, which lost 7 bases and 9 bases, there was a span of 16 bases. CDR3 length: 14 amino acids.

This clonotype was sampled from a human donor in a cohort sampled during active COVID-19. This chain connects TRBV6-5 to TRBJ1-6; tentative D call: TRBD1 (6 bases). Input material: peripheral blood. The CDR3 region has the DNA TGTGCCAGCACGCCACCCGGGGGGCGTTCACCCCTCCACTTT. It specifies CASTPPGGRSPLHF.